These T cell receptor beta chains were read from a single sample in a study of T cell responses to AZD1222 COVID-19 vaccine. Repertoires were generated with immunoSEQ multiplex PCR, while TCRdb's copy carries only in-frame clones and drops some. The profile shows about 120,000 clones, roughly 90% of them singletons. Specimen: peripheral blood, collected on day 0 of AZD1222 vaccination. Receptors were obtained from an adult in good health. The CDR3 runs from the conserved cysteine through the conserved F or W. D genes are given only for firm matches. The listing skips clone size in some rows; elsewhere it reads once, few, many or a size class.

d_gene	abundance	v_gene	len	j_gene	CDR3nt	CDR3aa
NA	NA	TRBV9	15	TRBJ1-4	TGTGCCAGCAGCGTAGGAGGGACACCCCGGGAGAAACTGTTTTTT	CASSVGGTPREKLFF
TRBD1	NA	TRBV7-9	15	TRBJ1-4	TGTGCCAGCAGCTTAGGGGACAGGGAGGACGAAAAACTGTTTTTT	CASSLGDREDEKLFF
NA	NA	TRBV19	16	TRBJ1-2	TGTGCCAGTAGTCCCACTGGGGGGGGAAACAACTATGGCTACACCTTC	CASSPTGGGNNYGYTF
NA	once	TRBV15	15	TRBJ1-5	TGTGCCACCAGCATTTCCCTGGCTGGCAATCAGCCCCAGCATTTT	CATSISLAGNQPQHF
NA	NA	TRBV7-9	11	TRBJ2-2	TGTGCCAGCATCCCCACCGGGGAGCTGTTTTTT	CASIPTGELFF
TRBD1	NA	TRBV7-2	16	TRBJ1-1	TGTGCCAGCAGCCGTGGACAGGGGGCTGGGAACACTGAAGCTTTCTTT	CASSRGQGAGNTEAFF
NA	NA	TRBV3-1/TRBV3-2	15	TRBJ1-2	TGTGCCAGCAGCCAAGATTGGGCATCGGCCTATGGCTACACCTTC	CASSQDWASAYGYTF
NA	NA	TRBV6-1	14	TRBJ2-7	TGTGCCAGCAGTGAAGCATCGGGGGACTACGAGCAGTACTTC	CASSEASGDYEQYF
NA	NA	TRBV11-2	15	TRBJ2-3	TGTGCCAGCAGCTTAGCCAAATCTAGCACAGATACGCAGTATTTT	CASSLAKSSTDTQYF
NA	NA	TRBV2	12	TRBJ1-1	TGTGCCAGCAGGGAGGACAGTCTTAAAGCTTTCTTT	CASREDSLKAFF
NA	NA	TRBV7-3	14	TRBJ2-3	TGTGCCAGCAGCTCAGGGACTAGCACAGATACGCAGTATTTT	CASSSGTSTDTQYF
NA	NA	TRBV7-8	14	TRBJ1-4	TGTGCCAGCAGCTTAGTGGCAGGGAATGAAAAACTGTTTTTT	CASSLVAGNEKLFF
TRBD1	NA	TRBV29-1	14	TRBJ1-1	TGCAGCGCCCGGGACAGGACTCCCCTCACTGAAGCTTTCTTT	CSARDRTPLTEAFF
NA	NA	TRBV7-8	14	TRBJ2-5	TGTGCCAGCAGCTTAGTGACAGCTCAAGAGACCCAGTACTTC	CASSLVTAQETQYF
TRBD2	NA	TRBV6-2/TRBV6-3	17	TRBJ2-1	TGTGCCAGCAGTCAGCTAGCGGGGTGGGGCAGCGGAAATGAGCAGTTCTTC	CASSQLAGWGSGNEQFF
NA	NA	TRBV7-3	13	TRBJ1-6	TGTGCCAGCAGCCCGGACAGCCGGGCACCCCTCCACTTT	CASSPDSRAPLHF
NA	NA	TRBV28	12	TRBJ1-1	TGTGCCAGCAGTTTGTCTGGGTCTCTCGCTTTCTTT	CASSLSGSLAFF
TRBD2	NA	TRBV6-4	16	TRBJ2-2	TGTGCCAGCAGTGTAGCGGGGGGAACGAACACCGGGGAGCTGTTTTTT	CASSVAGGTNTGELFF
TRBD1	NA	TRBV5-1	13	TRBJ1-2	TGCGCCAGCAGCTTGGAACTAGGACAGGGAGTTCGCTTC	CASSLELGQGVRF
TRBD1	NA	TRBV10-3	14	TRBJ1-1	TGTGCCATCAGTGACTCGGGACAGGAAGATGAAGCTTTCTTT	CAISDSGQEDEAFF
TRBD1	NA	TRBV7-3	15	TRBJ1-2	TGTGCCAGCAGCTTGGGGAGCGACAGGGGATACGGCTACACCTTC	CASSLGSDRGYGYTF
NA	NA	TRBV10-3	11	TRBJ1-2	TGTGCCATCAGGGGGGCGCGAGGCTACACCTTC	CAIRGARGYTF
TRBD1	NA	TRBV27	15	TRBJ2-1	TGTGCCAGCAGTACAGGGGCTTTAGCCTACAATGAGCAGTTCTTC	CASSTGALAYNEQFF
NA	NA	TRBV4-1	12	TRBJ1-1	TGCGCCAGCAGCCAAGATGGACGTGAAGCTTTCTTT	CASSQDGREAFF
TRBD2	NA	TRBV14	16	TRBJ2-3	TGTGCCAGCAGCCAAACTGCGGGGGGGCAGCGAGATACGCAGTATTTT	CASSQTAGGQRDTQYF
NA	NA	TRBV7-9	15	TRBJ1-3	TGTGCCAGCAGCTTATCCGGACAGATTGGAAACACCATATATTTT	CASSLSGQIGNTIYF
NA	NA	TRBV29-1	11	TRBJ2-7	TGCAGCGTTGGACAGTCATTGGAGCAGTACTTC	CSVGQSLEQYF
NA	NA	TRBV6-1	12	TRBJ1-4	TGTGCCAGCAGTGAAGCGGGGGGAAAACTGTTTTTT	CASSEAGGKLFF
NA	NA	TRBV21-1	16	TRBJ2-5	TGTGCCAGCAGCAATCCCCCTAGGGGGTTCCAAGAGACCCAGTACTTC	CASSNPPRGFQETQYF
NA	NA	TRBV2	11	TRBJ2-7	TGTGCCAGCAGTGCAGCTGTCGAGCAGTACTTC	CASSAAVEQYF
NA	NA	TRBV12-5	13	TRBJ1-6	TGTGCTAGTGCCGGGACGGCAAATTCACCCCTCCACTTT	CASAGTANSPLHF
TRBD1	NA	TRBV5-1	15	TRBJ2-2	TGCGCCAGCAGACGGGACAGGGAGTATACCGGGGAGCTGTTTTTT	CASRRDREYTGELFF
TRBD1	NA	TRBV5-1	14	TRBJ1-2	TGCGCCAGCAGCCAAGGACAGGGTCCGGGGGGCTACACCTTC	CASSQGQGPGGYTF
NA	NA	TRBV10-3	17	TRBJ1-2	TGTGCCATCAGAAAATCCCGTACTTCGGGGAAGGGGTATGGCTACACCTTC	CAIRKSRTSGKGYGYTF
NA	few	TRBV5-4	14	TRBJ1-2	TGTGCCAGCAGCTTGGTAGGGGCCGGGTATGGCTACACCTTC	CASSLVGAGYGYTF
TRBD1	NA	TRBV7-2	17	TRBJ1-5	TGTGCCAGCAGCCCCGGGACAGGGACCGGTAGCAATCAGCCCCAGCATTTT	CASSPGTGTGSNQPQHF
NA	many	TRBV7-2	14	TRBJ1-2	TGTGCCAGCAGCTCCTCGGGTGGGGAATATGGCTACACCTTC	CASSSSGGEYGYTF
TRBD2	NA	TRBV3-1/TRBV3-2	15	TRBJ2-5	TGTGCCAGCAGCCTTATAGCGGGGGGCCAAGAGACCCAGTACTTC	CASSLIAGGQETQYF
TRBD1	few	TRBV27	18	TRBJ1-5	TGTGCCAGCAGTTTTTGGACAGGGGGCCTCCGGAGCAATCAGCCCCAGCATTTT	CASSFWTGGLRSNQPQHF
TRBD1	NA	TRBV7-3	16	TRBJ2-5	TGTGCCAGCAGCTTATACCCGGGACAGGGGCACGAGACCCAGTACTTC	CASSLYPGQGHETQYF
NA	NA	TRBV6-5	14	TRBJ1-4	TGTGCCAGCACCAACCTAATTGGAGCCGAAAAACTGTTTTTT	CASTNLIGAEKLFF
NA	NA	TRBV29-1	14	TRBJ2-2	TGCAGCGTTTGCGGCCTTATCGGTACCGGGGAGCTGTTTTTT	CSVCGLIGTGELFF
TRBD1	NA	TRBV18	14	TRBJ1-1	TGTGCCAGCACATTCGACAGGGCGAACACTGAAGCTTTCTTT	CASTFDRANTEAFF
TRBD1	NA	TRBV5-3	15	TRBJ1-5	TGTGCCAGAAGCAGAAGGACAGGCCCACCTCAGCCCCAGCATTTT	CARSRRTGPPQPQHF
NA	NA	TRBV27	15	TRBJ1-2	TGTGCCAGCAGTCCCTCGGGGAAGCCGAACTATGGCTACACCTTC	CASSPSGKPNYGYTF
TRBD2	NA	TRBV9	16	TRBJ2-7	TGTGCCAGCAGCGTAGATGCTATAGCGGGGGGACACGAGCAGTACTTC	CASSVDAIAGGHEQYF